The 10 T cell receptor beta chains listed next were all sequenced from one sample in a study of T cell repertoires in cytomegalovirus infection. Antigens of these TCRs are unknown. Using its own MiXCR run on the reads, TCRdb lists one record per CDR3 protein. The sample has about 57,000 distinct CDR3 sequences; around 20% are singletons. Sequencing was performed on CD8+ T cells from cultured PBMCs, taken from culture after CMV antigen stimulation. These receptors were collected from a human donor in good health (CMV status not recorded). Some clones in this sample may be carry-over from other donors' samples.

The chain joins TRBV12-3 or TRBV12-4 to TRBJ2-3; D is possibly TRBD1 or TRBD2 (5 bases each). V was shortened by 5 bases and J by 0 bases, with 15 bases between the two germline ends. The CDR3 sequence is 16 residues long. The CDR3 DNA reads as TGTGCCAGCAGTCTCGGGGCTCTCCCTAGCACAGATACGCAGTATTTT. Its translation: CASSLGALPSTDTQYF.

The chain combines TRBV7-2 with TRBJ2-1, with D perhaps TRBD1 (5 bases). V lost 1 base and J 5 bases, leaving 15 bases between the germline ends. The CDR3 length is 16 residues. Germline CDR1 and CDR2: SGHTA and FQGNSA. The CDR3 DNA sequence: TGTGCCAGCAGCTTAGTCTACCAGGGCAGAGACAATGAGCAGTTCTTC. Translated, it gives CASSLVYQGRDNEQFF.

This clonotype was counted only a few times. The chain recombines TRBV4-3 with TRBJ2-7; perhaps TRBD1 as D (5 bases). V was pared by 0 bases and J by 3 bases, with 18 bases between. Germline V gene lookup returns CDR1 LGHNA and CDR2 YSLEER. This CDR3 is built from 17 residues. Here the CDR3 reads CASSQDTPQGGVYEQYF. As DNA, the CDR3 is TGCGCCAGCAGCCAAGATACCCCCCAGGGTGGGGTCTACGAGCAGTACTTC.

The V gene is TRBV6-5, the J gene TRBJ2-7; 9 nucleotides align to TRBD1. The CDR3 contains 15 residues. With 5 bases clipped from V and 6 bases from J, the junction kept 11 bases outside the gene matches. Germline CDR1 is MNHEY and CDR2 is SVGAGI. For the CDR3, the DNA is TGTGCCAGCAGTCCGGGACAGGGACCAAAACGCGAGCAGTACTTC. Its protein is CASSPGQGPKREQYF.

V is TRBV4-1 and J is TRBJ1-1; D is unclear. Trimming left V 4 bases short and J 1 base short, with 10 bases between. The germline V gene encodes CDR1 MGHRA and CDR2 YSYEKL. This CDR3 spans 14 amino acids. CDR3 protein: CASSPTQTNTEAFF. The CDR3 nucleotides read TGCGCCAGCAGCCCGACGCAGACGAACACTGAAGCTTTCTTT.

The V and J genes are TRBV7-9 and TRBJ2-6; 7 bases align to TRBD1. Germline lookup yields CDR1 SEHNR and CDR2 FQNEAQ (reference sequence). CDR3 length: 19 amino acids. Trimming took 0 bases from V and 1 from J; bases not matched to a gene: 9. Written as DNA, the CDR3 is TGTGCCAGCAGCTTAGCGTTCAGGGGGATTTCTTCTGGGGCCAACGTCCTGACTTTC. Translated: CASSLAFRGISSGANVLTF. The whole variable domain, filled in from reference TRBV7-9 and TRBJ2-6, reads DTGVSQNPRHKITKRGQNVTFRCDPISEHNRLYWYRQTLGQGPEFLTYFQNEAQLEKSRLLSDRFSAERPKGSFSTLEIQRTEQGDSAMYLCASSLAFRGISSGANVLTFGAGSRLTVL.

The table lists this clonotype with many counts. The chain employs TRBV18 and TRBJ2-1; D call uncertain. Trimming pared 6 bases from V and 0 bases from J, leaving 12 bases between. Germline V gene sequence: CDR1 KGHSH, CDR2 LQKENI. The length of the CDR3 is 15 residues. The CDR3 loop reads CASSPPSSSYNEQFF. The CDR3 DNA reads as TGTGCCAGCTCTCCTCCTTCTTCCTCCTACAATGAGCAGTTCTTC.

This clonotype was seen only a few times. The chain links TRBV7-2 to TRBJ2-7; perhaps TRBD1 as D (6 bases). The V and J ends lost 4 bases and 4 bases respectively, with 23 bases between them. The CDR3 has 17 amino acids. The V gene's germline CDR1 is SGHTA and CDR2 FQGNSA. The CDR3 reads CASSSPSNRARLYEQYF. The CDR3 nucleotides are TGTGCCAGCAGCTCCCCCAGTAACAGGGCCCGCCTATACGAGCAGTACTTC.

This clonotype was seen a handful of times. The chain combines TRBV19 with TRBJ2-6; no definite D call. CDR1 and CDR2 (germline): LNHDA, SQIVND (reference sequence). Between the trimmed V and J ends, which lost 6 bases and 4 bases, there was a span of 13 bases. The CDR3 runs to 15 residues. In DNA, the CDR3 is TGTGCCAGTAGGGTCTGGGGAACAGGGGCCAACGTCCTGACTTTC. This sequence encodes CASRVWGTGANVLTF.

The chain employs TRBV3-1 and TRBJ2-3; 7 positions agree with TRBD2. CDR3 length equals 16 residues. CDR1 is LGHDT, CDR2 YNNKEL, per germline (reference sequence). With 6 bases clipped from V and 2 bases from J, the junction kept 11 bases outside the gene matches. The CDR3 nucleotides are TGTGCCAGCAGTCTAGCCGGCGGGGGAAACACAGATACGCAGTATTTT. Residues: CASSLAGGGNTDTQYF.